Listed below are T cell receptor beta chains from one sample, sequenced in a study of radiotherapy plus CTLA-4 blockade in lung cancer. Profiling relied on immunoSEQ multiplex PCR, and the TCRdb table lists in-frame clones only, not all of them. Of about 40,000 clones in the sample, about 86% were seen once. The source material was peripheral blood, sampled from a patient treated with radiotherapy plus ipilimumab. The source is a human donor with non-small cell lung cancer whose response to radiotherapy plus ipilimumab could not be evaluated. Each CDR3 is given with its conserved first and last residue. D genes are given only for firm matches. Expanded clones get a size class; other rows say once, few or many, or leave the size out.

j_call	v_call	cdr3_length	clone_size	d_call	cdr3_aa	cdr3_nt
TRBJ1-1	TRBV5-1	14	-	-	CASSLANRGNEAFF	TGCGCCAGCAGCTTGGCAAACCGAGGCAATGAAGCTTTCTTT
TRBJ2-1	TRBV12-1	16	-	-	CASSFAQRGDYNEQFF	TGTGCCAGCAGCTTTGCGCAGCGGGGAGATTACAATGAGCAGTTCTTC
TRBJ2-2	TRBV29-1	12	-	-	CSVVRNTGELFF	TGCAGCGTTGTTAGAAACACCGGGGAGCTGTTTTTT
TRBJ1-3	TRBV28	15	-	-	CASSSLTSNSDTIYF	TGTGCCAGCAGTTCTCTCACTTCGAATAGTGACACCATATATTTT
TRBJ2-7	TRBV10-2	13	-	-	CASSESRLYEQYF	TGCGCCAGCAGTGAGTCGAGGCTCTACGAGCAGTACTTC
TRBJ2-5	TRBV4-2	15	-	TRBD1	CASSQDRTGRWEQYF	TGTGCCAGCAGCCAAGACAGGACAGGTCGTTGGGAGCAGTACTTC
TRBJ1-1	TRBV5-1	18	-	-	CASSPRSTGELGNTEAFF	TGCGCCAGCAGCCCAAGGTCGACCGGGGAATTGGGGAACACTGAAGCTTTCTTT
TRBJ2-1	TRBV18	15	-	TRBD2	CASSWGGVSYNEQFF	TGTGCCAGCTCATGGGGGGGGGTTTCCTACAATGAGCAGTTCTTC
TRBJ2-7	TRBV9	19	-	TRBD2	CASSPRASGRSGTSYEQYF	TGTGCCAGCAGCCCCAGGGCTAGCGGGAGATCGGGTACGAGCTACGAGCAGTACTTC
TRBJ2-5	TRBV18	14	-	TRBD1	CASSPKGGGETQYF	TGTGCCAGCTCACCAAAAGGGGGCGGCGAGACCCAGTACTTC
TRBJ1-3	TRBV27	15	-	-	CASSPKRNSGNTIYF	TGTGCCAGCAGTCCAAAGAGAAACTCTGGAAACACCATATATTTT
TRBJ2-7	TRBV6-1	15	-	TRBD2	CASSTPSGLPYEQYF	TGTGCCAGCAGTACACCTAGCGGTCTCCCCTACGAGCAGTACTTC
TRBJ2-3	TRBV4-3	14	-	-	CASSPSPGTDTQYF	TGCGCCAGCAGCCCCTCCCCGGGCACAGATACGCAGTATTTT
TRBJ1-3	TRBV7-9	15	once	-	CASSLSGKHGNTIYF	TGTGCCAGCAGCTTATCAGGGAAGCATGGAAACACCATATATTTT
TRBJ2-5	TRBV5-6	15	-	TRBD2	CASSIRTSGSPAQYF	TGTGCCAGCAGTATCCGGACTAGCGGGAGCCCGGCCCAGTACTTC
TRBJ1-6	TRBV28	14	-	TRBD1	CASRPGTGYSPLHF	TGTGCCAGCAGACCCGGGACAGGCTATTCACCCCTCCACTTT
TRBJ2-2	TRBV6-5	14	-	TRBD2	CASFRDYIPGELFF	TGTGCCAGTTTCCGGGACTACATCCCCGGGGAGCTGTTTTTT
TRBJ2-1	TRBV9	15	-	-	CASSVESLPYNEQFF	TGTGCCAGCAGCGTAGAGAGTTTGCCCTACAATGAGCAGTTCTTC
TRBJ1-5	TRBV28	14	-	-	CASSSGGTQQPQHF	TGTGCCAGCAGCTCCGGGGGGACCCAGCAGCCCCAGCATTTT
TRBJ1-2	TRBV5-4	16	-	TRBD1	CATGGGQGASDYGYTF	TGTGCCACCGGGGGCGGACAGGGGGCGAGTGACTATGGCTACACCTTC
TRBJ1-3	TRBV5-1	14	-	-	CASSLDISGNTIYF	TGCGCCAGCAGCTTGGATATCTCTGGAAACACCATATATTTT
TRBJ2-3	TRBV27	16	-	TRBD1	CASSSRDRGSTDTQYF	TGTGCCAGCAGTTCCCGGGACAGGGGATCCACAGATACGCAGTATTTT
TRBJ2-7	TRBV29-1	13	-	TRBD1	CSVSRQGIYEQYF	TGCAGCGTTTCTAGACAGGGTATTTACGAGCAGTACTTC
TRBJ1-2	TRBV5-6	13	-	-	CASSLGRNYGYTF	TGTGCCAGCAGCTTGGGGAGAAACTATGGCTACACCTTC
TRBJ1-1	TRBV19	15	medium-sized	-	CASSKDPGVNTEAFF	TGTGCCAGTAGTAAGGATCCGGGGGTGAACACTGAAGCTTTCTTT
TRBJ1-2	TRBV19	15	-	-	CASSTYLGGTLGYTF	TGTGCCAGTAGTACCTACCTCGGGGGAACCCTTGGCTACACCTTC
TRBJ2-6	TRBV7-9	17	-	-	CASSLGRASSGANVLTF	TGTGCCAGCAGCTTGGGCAGGGCCAGCTCTGGGGCCAACGTCCTGACTTTC
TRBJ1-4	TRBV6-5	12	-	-	CASRGSDTKLFF	TGTGCCAGCAGGGGCTCGGACACAAAACTGTTTTTT
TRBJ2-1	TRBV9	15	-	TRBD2	CASSAWGGSYNEQFF	TGTGCCAGCAGCGCTTGGGGGGGTTCCTACAATGAGCAGTTCTTC
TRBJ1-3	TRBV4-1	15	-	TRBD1	CASSQDRNSGNTIYF	TGCGCCAGCAGCCAGGACAGGAACTCTGGAAACACCATATATTTT
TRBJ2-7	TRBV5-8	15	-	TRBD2	CASSSHGTRGHEQYF	TGTGCCAGCAGCTCACACGGGACTAGGGGCCACGAGCAGTACTTC
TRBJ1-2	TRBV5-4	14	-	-	CASSFAGSAGGYTF	TGTGCCAGCAGCTTCGCGGGATCCGCGGGTGGCTACACCTTC
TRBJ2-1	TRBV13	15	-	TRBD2	CASSSGLAGGNEQFF	TGTGCCAGCAGCTCCGGACTAGCGGGGGGGAATGAGCAGTTCTTC
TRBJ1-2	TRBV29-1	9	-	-	CSVGYGYTF	TGCAGCGTCGGCTATGGCTACACCTTC
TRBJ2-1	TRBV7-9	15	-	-	CASSPTSGGVNEQFF	TGTGCCAGCAGCCCGACTAGTGGAGGGGTCAATGAGCAGTTCTTC
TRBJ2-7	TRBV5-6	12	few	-	CASSLSRAEQYF	TGTGCCAGCAGCTTATCCAGGGCCGAGCAGTACTTC
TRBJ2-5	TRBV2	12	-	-	CASSEGRRVLYF	TGTGCCAGCAGTGAAGGTAGGAGGGTGCTTTACTTC
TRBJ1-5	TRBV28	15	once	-	CASSLDRRWGQPQHF	TGTGCCAGCAGCCTTGACAGGAGATGGGGTCAGCCCCAGCATTTT
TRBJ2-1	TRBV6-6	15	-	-	CASRKGRSSYNEQFF	TGTGCCAGCAGAAAGGGGCGGAGCTCCTACAATGAGCAGTTCTTC
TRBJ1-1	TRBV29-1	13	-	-	CSAAGLLNTEAFF	TGCAGCGCCGCGGGACTCCTGAACACTGAAGCTTTCTTT
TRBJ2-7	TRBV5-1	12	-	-	CASSPGPSEQYF	TGCGCCAGCAGCCCAGGCCCGTCCGAGCAGTACTTC
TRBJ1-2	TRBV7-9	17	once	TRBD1	CASSLGRGQTRNYGYTF	TGTGCCAGCAGTTTAGGACGGGGACAGACCCGTAACTATGGCTACACCTTC
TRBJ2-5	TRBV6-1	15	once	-	CASSEWLADQETQYF	TGTGCCAGCAGTGAGTGGCTAGCAGATCAAGAGACCCAGTACTTC
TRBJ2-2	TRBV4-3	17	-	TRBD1	CASSQDAGTGYTGELFF	TGCGCCAGCAGCCAAGACGCCGGGACAGGATACACCGGGGAGCTGTTTTTT
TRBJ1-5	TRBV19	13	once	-	CASSIGAGQPQHF	TGTGCCAGTAGTATTGGGGCCGGTCAGCCCCAGCATTTT
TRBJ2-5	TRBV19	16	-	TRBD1	CASSLNYRGRGETQYF	TGTGCCAGTAGCCTTAATTACAGGGGGAGAGGAGAGACCCAGTACTTC
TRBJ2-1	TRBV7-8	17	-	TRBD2	CASSPRTSGSRYNEQFF	TGTGCCAGCAGCCCGAGGACTAGCGGGAGTAGGTACAATGAGCAGTTCTTC
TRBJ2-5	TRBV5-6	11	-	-	CASSLLETQYF	TGTGCCAGCAGCCTTTTAGAGACCCAGTACTTC
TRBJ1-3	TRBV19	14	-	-	CATEMRGNGNTIYF	TGTGCCACCGAGATGAGAGGGAACGGAAACACCATATATTTT
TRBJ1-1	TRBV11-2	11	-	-	CASSLTREAFF	TGTGCCAGCAGCTTAACGAGGGAAGCTTTCTTT